This TCR beta chain comes out of a study of read filtering for tumor transcriptome and immune sequencing. This library used roughly 370 ng RNA and molecular barcoded adaptors spanning alpha/delta and beta/gamma chains. TCRdb re-called the reads with MiXCR, one entry per CDR3 protein. The sample includes about 86,000 distinct CDR3 sequences, over 9% of them seen just once. This CDR3 region has 11 residues. Germline CDR1 and CDR2: MNHNY and SVGAGI (reference sequence). V lost 2 bases to trimming and J lost 9 bases, with 7 bases between them. Every patient had bone marrow sampled while the disease was active. This clonotype was seen many times.

The chain is built from TRBV6-6 and TRBJ1-1, with D tentatively TRBD1 (5 bases). This sequence originates from a donor at least 40 years old with multiple myeloma. Specimen: a population of CD138-negative cells sorted from bone marrow. The CDR3 coding sequence is TGTGCCAGCAGTTACGGGGCACAAGCTTTCTTT. As protein: CASSYGAQAFF.